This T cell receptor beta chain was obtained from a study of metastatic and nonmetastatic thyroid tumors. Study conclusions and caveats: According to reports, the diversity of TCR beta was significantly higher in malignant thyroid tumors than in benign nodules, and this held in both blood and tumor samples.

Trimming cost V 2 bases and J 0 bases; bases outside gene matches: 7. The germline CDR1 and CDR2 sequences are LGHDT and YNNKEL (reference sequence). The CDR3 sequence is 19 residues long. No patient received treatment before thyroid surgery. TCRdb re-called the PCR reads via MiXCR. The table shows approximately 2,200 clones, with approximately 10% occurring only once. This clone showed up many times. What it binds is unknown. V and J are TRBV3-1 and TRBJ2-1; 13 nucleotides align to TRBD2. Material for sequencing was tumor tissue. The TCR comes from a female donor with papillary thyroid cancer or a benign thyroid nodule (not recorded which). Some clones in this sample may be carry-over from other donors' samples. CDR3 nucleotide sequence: TGTGCCAGCAGCCAAACCGGGACTAGCGGGATTCGCTCCTACAATGAGCAGTTCTTC. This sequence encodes CASSQTGTSGIRSYNEQFF.